The 2 T cell receptor beta chains below were found in one sample sequenced in a study of T cell clones after liver transplantation. Using immunoSEQ multiplex PCR, the repertoire was profiled, and TCRdb retains in-frame clones only, with some absent. This table holds 8,500 to 10,000 clones, over 60% found once. The sample consisted of CD8+ T cells from blood, taken before liver transplant. All receptors come from a human donor who received a liver transplant.

This chain uses TRBV5-1 with TRBJ2-3; D is undetermined. There are 12 residues in the CDR3. Germline-derived CDR1 and CDR2 are SGHRS and YFSETQ. With 0 bases removed from V and 2 bases from J, the gap between germline ends came to 1 base. CDR3 amino acids: CASSLDTDTQYF. CDR3 in DNA: TGCGCCAGCAGCTTGGACACAGATACGCAGTATTTT.

V and J are TRBV5-4 and TRBJ1-2; TRBD1 might be the D (5 bases). The CDR3 has 14 residues. Germline-derived CDR1 and CDR2 are SGHNT and YYREEE (reference sequence). Trimming stripped 1 base from V and 4 bases from J, with 11 bases between. The CDR3 here is CASSLTGGVYGYTF. As DNA, the CDR3 is TGTGCCAGCAGCTTGACAGGAGGGGTCTATGGCTACACCTTC.